A selection of T cell receptor beta chains follows, all from one sample in a study of shared clonotypes between healthy human individuals. The method was immunoSEQ multiplex PCR; TCRdb's version includes in-frame clones alone and lacks a portion of them. The repertoire consists of 450,000 to 600,000 clones, with 60% to 85% occurring once and the leading ten covering approximately 13%. Sequencing was performed on PBMCs. The receptors shown here come from a woman in her 40s in good health. Some clones in this sample may be carry-over from other donors' samples. Both conserved end residues are part of each CDR3. Fields, in order: D gene, J gene, V gene, CDR3 protein. The D gene is left open where the match is weak.

>.|TRBJ1-1|TRBV7-8
CASSLSRAPRLDTEAFF
>TRBD2|TRBJ2-3|TRBV27
CASSSPLAGSGTDTQYF
>.|TRBJ1-2|TRBV30
CAWRGGNYGYTF
>TRBD2|TRBJ2-1|TRBV7-3
CASGSGSVNEQFF
>TRBD2|TRBJ2-1|TRBV6-4
CASSLGLAEGSYNEQFF
>TRBD1|TRBJ2-7|TRBV5-1
CASSKSRDSSYEQYF
>.|TRBJ1-4|TRBV6-6
CASSPSRGAAGKLFF
>.|TRBJ2-5|TRBV10-3
CAISQVTSGTQYF
>.|TRBJ2-3|TRBV30
CAWSVQGTDTQYF
>.|TRBJ2-7|TRBV28
CASSPGTLSYEQYF
>TRBD1|TRBJ1-2|TRBV7-2
CASSSPGQSYGYTF
>.|TRBJ1-1|TRBV7-8
CASSLGGQWWAFF
>TRBD2|TRBJ2-1|TRBV5-1
CASSETSGSGDEQFF
>.|TRBJ2-3|TRBV7-9
CASSSRRAGLSTDTQYF
>TRBD2|TRBJ2-7|TRBV6-5
CASSPLAGETYEQYF
>TRBD2|.|TRBV29-1
CSVAWRGGHEQYF
>.|TRBJ2-1|TRBV29-1
CSVGTTYNEQFF
>TRBD1|TRBJ1-4|TRBV7-9
CASSLGRDRVTSTNEKLFF
>.|TRBJ2-7|TRBV23-1
CASTQPQGLRCEQYF
>TRBD2|TRBJ2-1|TRBV4-1
CASSQPGTTNNEQFF
>TRBD1|TRBJ2-7|TRBV19
CASSARQGSDLGQYF
>.|TRBJ2-1|TRBV28
CASSLSGYNEQFF
>.|TRBJ2-5|TRBV19
CASTPGRGETQYF